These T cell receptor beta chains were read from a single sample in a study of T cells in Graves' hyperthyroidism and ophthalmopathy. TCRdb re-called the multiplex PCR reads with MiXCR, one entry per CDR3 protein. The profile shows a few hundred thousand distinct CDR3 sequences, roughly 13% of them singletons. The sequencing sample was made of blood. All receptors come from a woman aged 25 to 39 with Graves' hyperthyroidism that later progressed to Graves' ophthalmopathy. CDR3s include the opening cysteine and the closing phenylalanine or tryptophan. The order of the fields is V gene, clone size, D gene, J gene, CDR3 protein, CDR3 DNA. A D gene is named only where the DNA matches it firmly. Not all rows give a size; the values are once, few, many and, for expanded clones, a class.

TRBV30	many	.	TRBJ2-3	CAWSVGRTDTQYF	TGTGCCTGGAGTGTAGGCCGCACAGATACGCAGTATTTT
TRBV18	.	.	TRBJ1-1	CASSPQEGGWTEAFF	TGTGCCAGCTCACCCCAAGAGGGCGGGTGGACTGAAGCTTTCTTT
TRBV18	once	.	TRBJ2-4	CASFQTIVKNIQYF	TGTGCCAGCTTTCAGACAATAGTCAAAAACATTCAGTACTTC
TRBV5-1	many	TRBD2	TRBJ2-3	CASSLSTSGTDTQYF	TGCGCCAGCAGCTTATCGACTAGCGGGACCGATACGCAGTATTTT
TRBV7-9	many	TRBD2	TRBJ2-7	CASSSSFGTSGSDEQYF	TGTGCCAGCAGCTCCTCCTTCGGGACTAGCGGGAGCGACGAGCAGTACTTC
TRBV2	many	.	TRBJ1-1	CASTDTLEAFF	TGTGCCAGCACAGATACTCTAGAAGCTTTCTTT
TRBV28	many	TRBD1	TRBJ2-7	CASTGTPGTGYEQYF	TGTGCCAGCACCGGCACTCCCGGGACAGGCTACGAGCAGTACTTC
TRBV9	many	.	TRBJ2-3	CASSQGPDTQYF	TGTGCCAGCAGCCAGGGTCCAGATACGCAGTATTTT
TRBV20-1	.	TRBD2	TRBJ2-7	CSARLTSGRAGGYEQYF	TGCAGTGCTAGGCTGACTAGCGGGAGGGCCGGCGGGTACGAGCAGTACTTC
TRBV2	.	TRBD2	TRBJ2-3	CASKGGTSGSTDTQYF	TGTGCCAGCAAGGGGGGGACTAGCGGGAGCACAGATACGCAGTATTTT
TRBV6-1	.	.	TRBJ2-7	CASSAQGFGYYEQYF	TGTGCCAGCAGTGCCCAGGGATTTGGTTACTACGAGCAGTACTTC
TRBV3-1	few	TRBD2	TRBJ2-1	CASSRNSGIRNEQFF	TGTGCCAGCAGCCGAAATAGCGGGATAAGGAATGAGCAGTTCTTC
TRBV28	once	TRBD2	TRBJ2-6	CASSFGTMYGWANVLTF	TGTGCCAGCAGTTTCGGGACTATGTATGGGTGGGCCAACGTCCTGACTTTC
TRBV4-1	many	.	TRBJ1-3	CASSQVGNTIYF	TGCGCCAGCAGCCAAGTGGGAAACACCATATATTTT
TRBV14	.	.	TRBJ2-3	CASSQPYPNTDTQYF	TGTGCCAGCAGCCAACCCTATCCAAACACAGATACGCAGTATTTT
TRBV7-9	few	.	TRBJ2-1	CASSKRDEQFF	TGTGCCAGCAGCAAAAGAGATGAGCAGTTCTTC
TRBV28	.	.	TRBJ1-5	CASTDAGNGNQPQHF	TGTGCCAGCACTGACGCCGGGAATGGCAATCAGCCCCAGCATTTT
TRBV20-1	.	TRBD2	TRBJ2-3	CSARLVAGGRTDTQYF	TGCAGTGCTAGACTAGTAGCGGGAGGACGCACAGATACGCAGTATTTT
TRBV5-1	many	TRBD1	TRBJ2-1	CASSFRAGTGPYNEQFF	TGCGCCAGCAGCTTTAGGGCCGGGACAGGGCCCTACAATGAGCAGTTCTTC
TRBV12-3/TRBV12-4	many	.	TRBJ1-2	CASSPGGGSIYGYTF	TGTGCCAGCAGTCCCGGTGGGGGGTCGATATATGGCTACACCTTC
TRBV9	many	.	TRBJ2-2	CASSVRMGELFF	TGTGCCAGCAGCGTTCGCATGGGGGAGCTGTTTTTT
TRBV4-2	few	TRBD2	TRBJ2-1	CASSQPGTSGRNEQFF	TGTGCCAGCAGCCAACCCGGGACTAGCGGGCGGAATGAGCAGTTCTTC
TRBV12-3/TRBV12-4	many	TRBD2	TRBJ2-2	CASSLGVAGTGELFF	TGTGCCAGCAGTTTAGGGGTAGCGGGCACCGGGGAGCTGTTTTTT
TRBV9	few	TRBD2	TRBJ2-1	CASSVAPGTDGWGVTSGSYNEQFF	TGTGCCAGCAGCGTAGCCCCGGGCACGGACGGTTGGGGGGTTACTAGCGGGAGTTACAATGAGCAGTTCTTC
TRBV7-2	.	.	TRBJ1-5	CASSPFLRDQPQHF	TGTGCCAGCAGCCCCTTCTTGCGGGATCAGCCCCAGCATTTT
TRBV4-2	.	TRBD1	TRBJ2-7	CASSPQGGGTGFYEQYF	TGTGCCAGCAGTCCCCAAGGTGGCGGGACAGGTTTCTACGAGCAGTACTTC
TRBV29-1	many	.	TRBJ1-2	CSVDGESGQGGNYGYTF	TGCAGCGTTGACGGGGAATCTGGGCAGGGAGGCAACTATGGCTACACCTTC
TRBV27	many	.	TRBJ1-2	CASSDTTEANYGYTF	TGTGCCAGCAGTGACACCACTGAGGCGAACTATGGCTACACCTTC
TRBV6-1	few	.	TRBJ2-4	CASNLRGPDIQYF	TGTGCCAGCAACTTACGGGGGCCGGACATTCAGTACTTC
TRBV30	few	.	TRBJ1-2	CAWQPDGWDYTF	TGTGCCTGGCAACCCGACGGGTGGGACTACACCTTC
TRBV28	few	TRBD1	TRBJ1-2	CASSLMQGAYGYTF	TGTGCCAGCAGTCTAATGCAGGGGGCCTATGGCTACACCTTC
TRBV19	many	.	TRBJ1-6	CASTWRGDNSPLHF	TGTGCCAGTACCTGGCGGGGGGACAATTCACCCCTCCACTTT
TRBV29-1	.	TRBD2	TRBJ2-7	CSVRLAGNEQYF	TGCAGCGTTCGTCTAGCGGGGAACGAGCAGTACTTC
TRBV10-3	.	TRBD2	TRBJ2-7	CAIGGTSGREEQYF	TGTGCCATCGGGGGGACTAGCGGGAGAGAAGAGCAGTACTTC
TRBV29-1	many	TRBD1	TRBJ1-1	CSVERGQLNTEAFF	TGCAGCGTTGAAAGGGGACAGTTGAACACTGAAGCTTTCTTT
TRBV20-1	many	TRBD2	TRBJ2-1	CSAPLAGGPSEQFF	TGCAGTGCTCCACTAGCGGGAGGGCCTAGTGAGCAGTTCTTC
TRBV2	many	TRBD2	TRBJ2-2	CASSENHVFLGPGLAGGGELFF	TGTGCCAGCAGTGAAAATCACGTTTTTTTAGGACCGGGACTAGCAGGGGGTGGGGAGCTGTTTTTT
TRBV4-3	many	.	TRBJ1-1	CASSQDLGSEAFF	TGCGCCAGCAGCCAAGATCTCGGCAGCGAAGCTTTCTTT
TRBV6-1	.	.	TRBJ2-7	CASSQRRGAGNEQYF	TGTGCCAGCAGCCAGAGACGTGGAGCAGGCAACGAGCAGTACTTC
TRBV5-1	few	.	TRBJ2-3	CASSRAAGAYTDTQYF	TGCGCCAGCAGCCGCGCTGCGGGGGCTTACACAGATACGCAGTATTTT
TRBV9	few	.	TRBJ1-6	CASSADGSPLHF	TGTGCCAGCAGCGCAGACGGGTCACCCCTCCACTTT
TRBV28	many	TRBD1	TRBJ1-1	CASHRGPHTEAFF	TGTGCCAGTCACAGGGGCCCTCACACTGAAGCTTTCTTT
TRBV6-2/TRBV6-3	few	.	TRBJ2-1	CASSQQYNEQFF	TGTGCCAGCAGTCAGCAGTACAATGAGCAGTTCTTC
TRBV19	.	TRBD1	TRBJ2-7	CASSGRDRASYEQYF	TGTGCCAGTAGTGGACGGGACAGGGCTTCCTACGAGCAGTACTTC
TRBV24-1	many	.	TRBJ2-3	CATSDTGMGARGTQYF	TGTGCCACCAGTGATACCGGGATGGGTGCGAGGGGTACGCAGTATTTT
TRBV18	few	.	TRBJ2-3	CASSPQYLDRDTQYF	TGTGCCAGCTCACCACAGTACTTGGATCGAGATACGCAGTATTTT
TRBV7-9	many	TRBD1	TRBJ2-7	CASSSPDRDEQYF	TGTGCCAGCAGCTCCCCGGACAGGGACGAGCAGTACTTC
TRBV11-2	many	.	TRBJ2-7	CASSLTRGSYEQYF	TGTGCCAGCAGCTTAACGAGGGGTAGTTACGAGCAGTACTTC
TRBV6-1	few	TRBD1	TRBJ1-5	CASTRDRGNSNQPQHF	TGTGCCAGTACCCGGGACAGGGGGAATAGCAATCAGCCCCAGCATTTT
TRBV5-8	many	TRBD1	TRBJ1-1	CASSILGGKNTEAFF	TGTGCCAGCAGCATACTAGGGGGCAAGAACACTGAAGCTTTCTTT
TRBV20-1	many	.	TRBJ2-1	CSARSGPGVDEQFF	TGCAGTGCTAGATCAGGACCGGGAGTGGATGAGCAGTTCTTC
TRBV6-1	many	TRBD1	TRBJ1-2	CASSPRPGTGGGYGYTF	TGTGCCAGCAGTCCTCGACCAGGGACAGGGGGCGGTTATGGCTACACCTTC
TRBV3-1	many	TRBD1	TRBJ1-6	CASSQADRVSSYNSPLHF	TGTGCCAGCAGCCAAGCAGACAGGGTGAGCTCCTATAATTCACCCCTCCACTTT
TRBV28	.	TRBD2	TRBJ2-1	CASSLSLLTSGSNEQFF	TGTGCCAGCAGTTTGTCCCTCTTGACTAGCGGGAGTAATGAGCAGTTCTTC
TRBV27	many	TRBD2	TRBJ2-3	CASGPGLLTDTQYF	TGTGCCAGCGGTCCGGGACTACTAACAGATACGCAGTATTTT
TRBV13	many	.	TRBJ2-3	CASSSRGWGTDTQYF	TGTGCCAGCAGCTCCCGTGGGTGGGGCACAGATACGCAGTATTTT
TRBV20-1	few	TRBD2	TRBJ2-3	CSARASGTTTDTQYF	TGCAGTGCTAGAGCCTCCGGGACTACCACAGATACGCAGTATTTT